Following are 32 T cell receptor beta chains from one sample sequenced in a study of blood T cell repertoires in COVID-19. Sequenced by immunoSEQ multiplex PCR; TCRdb stores in-frame clones only, minus some. The sample yields 120,000 or so clones, around 81% seen once. Sequencing was carried out using peripheral blood. The receptors were gathered from a man aged 30 to 39 with COVID-19, enrolled during active disease.

The chain joins TRBV4-1 to TRBJ2-2; TRBD1 might be the D (5 bases). The CDR3 sequence is 16 residues long. Germline assignment: CDR1 MGHRA and CDR2 YSYEKL. Trimming shortened V by 4 bases and J by 0 bases, and 12 bases separated the two germline ends. CDR3 protein: CASSRTRIPNTGELFF. The CDR3 nucleotides are TGCGCCAGCAGCCGGACACGTATCCCGAACACCGGGGAGCTGTTTTTT.

The V gene is TRBV2, the J gene TRBJ2-3; possibly TRBD2 for D (5 bases). CDR1 SNHLY and CDR2 FYNNEI come from the germline V gene. V lost 4 bases to trimming and J lost 1 base, with 9 bases between them. CDR3 length: 14 residues. CDR3 amino acids: CASSVASGTDTQYF. CDR3 in DNA: TGTGCCAGCAGTGTAGCGTCCGGCACAGATACGCAGTATTTT.

This chain links TRBV7-3 with TRBJ2-1; 13 positions agree with TRBD2. V dropped 5 bases and J dropped 4; count of bases not matched to a gene: 2. The CDR3 consists of 15 residues. The germline gives CDR1 SGHTA, CDR2 FQGTGA. The CDR3 region is CASSRTSGGYNEQFF. The CDR3 nucleotides are TGTGCCAGCAGCCGGACTAGCGGGGGATACAATGAGCAGTTCTTC.

This chain connects TRBV2 to TRBJ1-4; no firm D call. Germline V gene lookup returns CDR1 SNHLY and CDR2 FYNNEI. The CDR3 contains 16 residues. V was clipped by 0 bases and J by 7 bases, with 15 bases between them. The CDR3 loop reads CASSEALGGLGEKLFF. In DNA form, the CDR3 reads TGTGCCAGCAGTGAAGCGCTCGGCGGTCTGGGTGAAAAACTGTTTTTT.

The V call is TRBV3-1 (or the pseudogene TRBV3-2), the J call TRBJ2-2; D is undetermined. Trimming stripped 2 bases from V and 0 bases from J, with 4 bases between. There are 14 residues in the CDR3. Germline CDR1 and CDR2: LGHDT and YNNKEL (reference sequence). Here the CDR3 reads CASSQLANTGELFF. As DNA, the CDR3 is TGTGCCAGCAGCCAATTAGCGAACACCGGGGAGCTGTTTTTT.

This rearrangement joins TRBV6-5 to TRBJ2-7, with 7 bases aligning to TRBD2. V dropped 6 bases and J dropped 4; count of bases not matched to a gene: 12. Germline V CDR1 and CDR2: MNHEY, SVGAGI. The CDR3 contains 15 residues. The CDR3 sequence is CASRRVAGPHYEQYF. The CDR3 coding sequence is TGTGCCAGCAGAAGGGTAGCGGGCCCTCATTACGAGCAGTACTTC.

The chain couples TRBV14 to TRBJ1-1; D uncertain. The V gene lost 5 bases and the J gene lost 1 base, with 8 bases spanning the gap. This CDR3 is 13 amino acids long. Germline CDR1 is SGHDN and CDR2 is FVKESK. This CDR3 reads CASSAQQNTEAFF. CDR3 nucleotides: TGTGCCAGCAGCGCCCAACAGAACACTGAAGCTTTCTTT.

This chain connects TRBV5-6 to TRBJ2-5; TRBD1 matches 9 bases. Germline-derived CDR1 and CDR2 are SGHDT and YYEEEE. The V and J ends lost 4 bases and 2 bases, in that order; junction bases with no gene match: 9. The CDR3 is 16 residues long. In DNA form, the CDR3 reads TGTGCCAGCAGCGGGGGACAGGGACTCCCGCAAGAGACCCAGTACTTC. This codes for CASSGGQGLPQETQYF.

The rearrangement joins TRBV18 to TRBJ1-2; TRBD1 is a possible D gene (5 bases). Germline V CDR1 and CDR2: KGHSH, LQKENI. The CDR3 extends over 15 amino acids. The V end was cut by 0 bases, the J end by 1 base, with 9 bases between. The CDR3 DNA reads TGTGCCAGCTCACCACCGCCAGGGATTAACTATGGCTACACCTTC. This encodes CASSPPPGINYGYTF.

The chain uses TRBV5-1 and TRBJ2-7, with 7 bases identical to TRBD2. Trimming cost V 3 bases and J 6 bases; bases outside gene matches: 6. This CDR3 comprises 13 residues. Germline CDR1 SGHRS, CDR2 YFSETQ. The CDR3 sequence is CASSSLGTIEQYF. In DNA, the CDR3 is TGCGCCAGCAGCTCCCTGGGGACTATCGAGCAGTACTTC.

The rearrangement links TRBV6-5 to TRBJ2-7; D remains ambiguous. This CDR3 comprises 14 residues. Germline CDR1 is MNHEY and CDR2 is SVGAGI. Trimming took off 0 bases at V and 4 bases at J, with 10 bases between the two ends. The CDR3 nucleotides are TGTGCCAGCAGTTACTCGAGAGCGCAATACGAGCAGTACTTC. Translating gives CASSYSRAQYEQYF.

The V and J genes are TRBV6-4 and TRBJ2-1, with a possible D match to TRBD2 (7 bases). Trimming removed 0 bases from V and 4 bases from J, with 13 bases in between. This CDR3 contains 16 residues. Germline V gene lookup returns CDR1 MRHNA and CDR2 SNTAGT. CDR3 sequence (DNA): TGTGCCAGCAGTGACTCGAGAGGGGGGGAGTACAATGAGCAGTTCTTC. It yields the protein CASSDSRGGEYNEQFF.

The chain has TRBV19 and TRBJ1-5, with D maybe TRBD1 (6 bases). The CDR3 has 15 amino acids. The V end was cut by 6 bases, the J end by 3 bases, with 15 bases between. CDR1 is LNHDA and CDR2 is SQIVND in the germline V gene (reference sequence). CDR3 protein: CASRPGQGYNQPQHF. The CDR3 nucleotides read TGTGCCAGTAGACCGGGGCAGGGGTACAATCAGCCCCAGCATTTT.

This clone was seen once. The chain is built from TRBV24-1 and TRBJ1-5; D call uncertain. Germline lookup yields CDR1 KGHDR and CDR2 SFDVKD. This CDR3 is built from 13 residues. V lost 5 bases, J lost 8 bases, and 12 bases lay in between. This CDR3 is CATSGGGSKPQHF. The CDR3 DNA follows: TGTGCCACCAGTGGGGGAGGGTCTAAGCCCCAGCATTTT.

This chain links TRBV9 with TRBJ2-3; D unclear. Germline CDR1 and CDR2: SGDLS and YYNGEE. The CDR3 sequence is 15 residues long. V was shortened by 0 bases and J by 1 base, with 9 bases between the two germline ends. CDR3 bases: TGTGCCAGCAGCGTAGATCGTGGCCGCACAGATACGCAGTATTTT. Translated: CASSVDRGRTDTQYF.

The chain couples TRBV9 to TRBJ1-2, with 9 bases identical to TRBD1. This CDR3 region has 12 residues. Germline CDR1 SGDLS, CDR2 YYNGEE. V gave up 4 bases and J gave up 7 bases; unmatched junction bases: 2. This CDR3 is CASSLTGGGYTF. Here the CDR3 DNA reads TGTGCCAGCAGCCTGACAGGGGGTGGCTACACCTTC.

The CDR3: CASSYLAGGAGELFF. The CDR3 DNA sequence: TGTGCCAGCAGCTATCTAGCGGGAGGGGCCGGGGAGCTGTTTTTT. This chain links TRBV5-4 with TRBJ2-2; TRBD2 matches 12 bases. J gave up 6 bases and V 3 bases, and 3 bases lay outside the gene matches. Germline V gene lookup returns CDR1 SGHNT and CDR2 YYREEE (reference sequence). The CDR3 length is 15 residues.

This rearrangement joins TRBV5-5 to TRBJ1-6, with TRBD1 matching over 7 bases. CDR3 size: 15 residues. V dropped 5 bases and J dropped 3; count of bases not matched to a gene: 5. Germline V gene lookup returns CDR1 SGHKS and CDR2 YYEKEE (reference sequence). DNA of the CDR3: TGTGCCAGCAGTCCAAGACAGGGCTATAATTCACCCCTCCACTTT. This translates into CASSPRQGYNSPLHF.

The rearrangement links TRBV2 to TRBJ1-5; TRBD1 might be the D (6 bases). The CDR3 sequence is 13 residues long. Trimming pared 8 bases from V and 9 bases from J, leaving 17 bases between. Looked up from germline, CDR1 is SNHLY and CDR2 is FYNNEI. CDR3 sequence reads: CASRGAAIGPQHF. The CDR3 coding sequence is TGTGCCAGCCGGGGGGCCGCTATTGGGCCCCAGCATTTT.

V gene TRBV25-1 combines with J gene TRBJ2-2, with 7 bases that match TRBD2. This CDR3 comprises 15 residues. Looked up from germline, CDR1 is MGHDK and CDR2 is SYGVNS. V lost 6 bases, J lost 4 bases, and 8 bases stayed unmatched. This CDR3 is CASRAGTTFTGELFF. The CDR3 DNA reads TGTGCCAGCAGGGCCGGGACTACGTTCACCGGGGAGCTGTTTTTT.

This chain links TRBV14 with TRBJ1-2; D not resolved. Germline CDR1 SGHDN, CDR2 FVKESK. This CDR3 is built from 16 residues. V was trimmed by 0 bases and J by 1 base, leaving 12 bases between them. CDR3 protein: CASSQEVGSLNYGYTF. CDR3 DNA sequence: TGTGCCAGCAGCCAAGAGGTGGGCAGCCTTAACTATGGCTACACCTTC.

The chain recombines TRBV20-1 with TRBJ2-3; a weak D match, TRBD1 (6 bases). The CDR3 is made up of 16 amino acids. Germline V gene lookup returns CDR1 DFQATT and CDR2 SNEGSKA (reference sequence). Trimming took 3 bases from V and 2 from J, leaving 18 bases between them. The CDR3 is CSASLQGRAITDTQYF. In DNA form, the CDR3 reads TGCAGTGCTAGTCTACAGGGTAGGGCGATCACAGATACGCAGTATTTT.

The chain joins TRBV6-5 to TRBJ1-1; D gene uncertain. The ends were cut back, 10 bases at V and 1 base at J, with 19 bases in the middle. The CDR3 length is 15 residues. Germline assignment: CDR1 MNHEY and CDR2 SVGAGI. CDR3 sequence reads: CATCRRGGGNTEAFF. The CDR3 nucleotides read TGTGCCACCTGCAGGAGAGGAGGCGGGAACACTGAAGCTTTCTTT.

The V call is TRBV4-1, the J call TRBJ2-1; 12 bases map to TRBD2. This CDR3 is 18 amino acids long. The germline CDR1 and CDR2 sequences are MGHRA and YSYEKL. V lost 2 bases to trimming and J lost 6 bases; unmatched junction nucleotides: 11. In DNA form, the CDR3 reads TGCGCCAGCAGCCAAATAAGCGGACTAGCGGGATCTAGCAATGAGCAGTTCTTC. It translates to CASSQISGLAGSSNEQFF.

The CDR3 loop reads CASSTGVSNTGELFF. CDR3 nucleotides: TGTGCCAGCAGCACAGGGGTCTCCAACACCGGGGAGCTGTTTTTT. The chain combines TRBV11-3 with TRBJ2-2; 7 bases are shared with TRBD1. CDR1 is SGHNT and CDR2 is YENEEA in the germline V gene. This CDR3 has 15 residues. Trimming cost V 5 bases and J 2 bases; bases outside gene matches: 5.

This chain uses TRBV29-1 with TRBJ2-5; 9 nucleotides match TRBD2. V dropped 3 bases and J dropped 7; count of bases not matched to a gene: 15. The CDR3 totals 16 residues. Germline values: CDR1 SQVTM, CDR2 ANQGSEA. This CDR3 is CSVDLRLAGPTGTQYF. The CDR3 nucleotides read TGCAGCGTTGATTTAAGGCTAGCGGGGCCTACAGGGACCCAGTACTTC.

The chain carries TRBV29-1 and TRBJ2-7; TRBD1 agrees at 7 bases. Per the germline V gene, CDR1 is SQVTM and CDR2 is ANQGSEA. The CDR3 covers 14 residues. V was clipped by 0 bases and J by 3 bases; unmatched bases: 5. The CDR3 is CSVEDRQGGYEQYF. CDR3 nucleotides: TGCAGCGTTGAAGATAGACAGGGTGGCTACGAGCAGTACTTC.

The chain combines TRBV6-5 with TRBJ2-7; 9 bases align to TRBD1. V was pared by 10 bases and J by 7 bases, with 14 bases of the junction left unmatched. The CDR3 covers 14 residues. Germline assignment: CDR1 MNHEY and CDR2 SVGAGI. CDR3 nucleotide sequence: TGTGCCAACGCACCGGGACAGGGAATGGAGGAGCAGTACTTC. It encodes CANAPGQGMEEQYF.

This CDR3 is CASSPDRESPLHF. CDR3 nucleotides: TGTGCCAGCAGCCCGGACAGGGAATCACCCCTCCACTTT. The V gene is TRBV3-1 (or the pseudogene TRBV3-2), the J gene TRBJ1-6, with 8 bases fitting TRBD1. Germline assignment: CDR1 LGHDT and CDR2 YNNKEL (reference sequence). CDR3 size: 13 residues. V lost 4 bases, J lost 10 bases, and 3 bases stayed unmatched.

This chain uses TRBV5-5 with TRBJ2-7; 8 bases align to TRBD2. V was pared by 0 bases and J by 1 base, with 3 bases of the junction left unmatched. This CDR3 comprises 15 residues. Germline CDR1 reads SGHKS; CDR2 reads YYEKEE (reference sequence). CDR3 in amino acids: CASSLGSGASYEQYF. For the CDR3, the DNA is TGTGCCAGCAGCTTGGGTAGCGGGGCATCCTACGAGCAGTACTTC. Full variable domain (remainder filled in from reference TRBV5-5 and TRBJ2-7): DAGVTQSPTHLIKTRGQQVTLRCSPISGHKSVSWYQQVLGQGPQFIFQYYEKEERGRGNFPDRFSARQFPNYSSELNVNALLLGDSALYLCASSLGSGASYEQYFGPGTRLTVT.

The CDR3 loop is CASSKGDCPIAHEQYF. The CDR3 DNA reads as TGTGCCAGCAGCAAAGGCGACTGTCCTATCGCCCACGAGCAGTACTTC. The rearrangement links TRBV21-1 to TRBJ2-7; the table's TRBD2 call for D was not verified on the DNA. TRBV21-1 is a pseudogene locus. The CDR3 sequence is 16 residues long.

J is TRBJ2-3 and V is TRBV6-1; 9 bases match TRBD1. This CDR3 has 13 amino acids. V dropped 2 bases and J dropped 14; count of bases not matched to a gene: 8. Germline lookup yields CDR1 MNHNS and CDR2 SASEGT. The CDR3 bases are TGTGCCAGCAGTGAATCCTCCGGGACAGGGTGGTATTTT. It yields the protein CASSESSGTGWYF.